This is a list of T cell receptor beta chains from one sample in a study of Graves' ophthalmopathy and Graves' hyperthyroidism. A single record per CDR3 protein comes from TCRdb applying MiXCR to the multiplex PCR reads. The sample has about 500,000 distinct CDR3 sequences, just under 40% seen once; the top ten hold about 4.1%. Material for sequencing was peripheral blood or thyroid tissue (not recorded which). These receptors came from an adult man with Graves' hyperthyroidism. The CDR3 runs from the conserved cysteine through the conserved F or W. Fields, in order: V gene, clone size, J gene, D gene, CDR3 protein, CDR3 DNA. A D gene is named only where the DNA matches it firmly. A row's size may be missing; if present it is once, few, many or a size class.

TRBV7-8	many	TRBJ1-2	TRBD1	CASSSRQGRHGYTF	TGTGCCAGCAGCTCCAGACAGGGACGACATGGCTACACCTTC
TRBV9	many	TRBJ2-7	TRBD2	CASSVDGSGVYEQYF	TGTGCCAGCAGCGTAGACGGTAGCGGGGTCTACGAGCAGTACTTC
TRBV7-2	many	TRBJ2-7	.	CASSPSTLTYEQYF	TGTGCCAGCAGTCCCTCGACACTTACCTACGAGCAGTACTTC
TRBV6-4	many	TRBJ2-5	.	CASSSGTADTQYF	TGTGCCAGCAGTAGCGGGACAGCCGACACCCAGTACTTC
TRBV7-9	.	TRBJ2-7	TRBD1	CASSLPPGQGARDPYEQYF	TGTGCCAGCAGCTTACCCCCGGGACAGGGGGCGCGGGATCCATACGAGCAGTACTTC
TRBV2	many	TRBJ1-6	.	CASSEASRVGSPLHF	TGTGCCAGCAGTGAAGCGTCGCGGGTCGGGTCACCCCTCCACTTT
TRBV9	many	TRBJ1-3	.	CASSVGDPGNTIYF	TGTGCCAGCAGCGTTGGAGATCCTGGAAACACCATATATTTT
TRBV29-1	.	TRBJ2-6	.	CSDGGGANVLTF	TGCAGCGATGGAGGTGGGGCCAACGTCCTGACTTTC
TRBV25-1	many	TRBJ1-5	.	CASSESRGNQPQHF	TGTGCCAGCAGTGAATCCAGGGGCAATCAGCCCCAGCATTTT
TRBV7-6	.	TRBJ1-2	TRBD1	CANRGSNYGYTF	TGTGCCAACAGGGGTTCTAACTATGGCTACACCTTC
TRBV19	many	TRBJ1-5	.	CASSIPGNQPQHF	TGTGCCAGTAGTATACCGGGTAATCAGCCCCAGCATTTT
TRBV13	many	TRBJ1-2	.	CASAIKGDYGYTF	TGTGCCAGCGCCATTAAAGGGGATTATGGCTACACCTTC
TRBV7-9	.	TRBJ1-5	.	CASSPAGTSNQPQHF	TGTGCCAGCAGCCCCGCCGGAACAAGCAATCAGCCCCAGCATTTT
TRBV20-1	.	TRBJ2-3	.	CSAPATDTQYF	TGCAGTGCGCCAGCCACAGATACGCAGTATTTT
TRBV24-1	many	TRBJ1-1	.	CATSDGTLNTEAFF	TGTGCCACCAGTGATGGGACATTGAACACTGAAGCTTTCTTT
TRBV25-1	.	TRBJ1-2	TRBD1	CASSDTGTGIFYGYTF	TGTGCCAGCAGCGACACAGGGACAGGGATTTTCTATGGCTACACCTTC
TRBV29-1	.	TRBJ2-5	.	CSPTGFVETQYF	TGCAGCCCCACAGGGTTTGTGGAGACCCAGTACTTC
TRBV10-3	many	TRBJ1-5	.	CAISARASSNQPQHF	TGTGCCATCAGTGCAAGGGCCAGCAGCAATCAGCCCCAGCATTTT
TRBV6-1	few	TRBJ2-7	TRBD1	CASSAIGTAVSYEQYF	TGTGCCAGCAGTGCCATAGGGACAGCAGTCTCCTACGAGCAGTACTTC
TRBV25-1	many	TRBJ2-7	.	CASGTERNYEQYF	TGTGCCAGCGGGACGGAGAGAAACTACGAGCAGTACTTC
TRBV4-1	many	TRBJ1-2	.	CASSQSLGDMGYTF	TGCGCCAGCAGCCAGAGTCTGGGGGATATGGGCTACACCTTC
TRBV19	many	TRBJ1-6	TRBD1	CASSRAGQGSTPLHF	TGTGCCAGTAGTAGAGCGGGACAGGGATCGACACCCCTCCACTTT
TRBV9	.	TRBJ2-7	.	CASSVADRSYEQYF	TGTGCCAGCAGCGTAGCTGACAGATCCTACGAGCAGTACTTC
TRBV19	.	TRBJ2-7	.	CASSMLATEPSYEQYF	TGTGCCAGTAGTATGTTAGCGACGGAGCCCTCCTACGAGCAGTACTTC
TRBV12-3/TRBV12-4	many	TRBJ2-7	.	CASSFRVYEQYF	TGTGCCAGCAGTTTTAGGGTTTACGAGCAGTACTTC
TRBV12-3/TRBV12-4	.	TRBJ1-2	TRBD1	CASRRDSEVGYTF	TGTGCCAGCAGACGGGACAGTGAGGTTGGCTACACCTTC
TRBV18	.	TRBJ1-2	.	CASSPLDAGTYGYTF	TGTGCCAGCTCACCACTTGATGCAGGGACCTATGGCTACACCTTC